This T cell receptor (beta chain) emerged from a study of type 1 regulatory T cells. On the study more broadly: An in vitro protocol generated T-allo10, a Tr1-enriched, alloantigen-specific CD4 T cell product. General study findings and limits: Tr1 cells had a more restricted TCR repertoire than non-Tr1 cells.

Details on this clonotype: What it recognizes is unknown.

TCRdb called the reads again in MiXCR, with one record for every CDR3 protein. The sample yields tens of thousands of distinct CDR3 sequences, 12% seen once. Germline V gives CDR1 MGHRA, CDR2 YSYEKL. CDR3 length: 16 residues. With 2 bases clipped from V and 1 base from J, the junction kept 3 bases outside the gene matches. The chain is built from TRBV4-1 and TRBJ2-3, with 10 bases fitting TRBD2. The sequenced sample consisted of cultured non-Tr1 T cells, either the whole culture or a sorted T cell fraction (not recorded which). This clonotype originated in a human donor in good health. CDR3 sequence: CASSQHGLAGTDTQYF. Here the CDR3 DNA reads TGCGCCAGCAGCCAACACGGACTAGCGGGCACAGATACGCAGTATTTT.